What follows are 16 T cell receptor beta chains derived from one specimen sequenced in a study of OX40 agonist ivuxolimab in advanced cancers. Clones were sequenced by immunoSEQ multiplex PCR, and TCRdb holds only the in-frame ones, with some missing. The table lists about 76,000 clones, about 82% of them singletons. Specimen: CD4+ or CD8+ T cells sorted from blood, collected in a trial of the OX40 agonist ivuxolimab. The source is an adult with an advanced solid tumor such as melanoma, head and neck, liver or kidney cancer.

This clone appeared once. J is TRBJ2-5 and V is TRBV29-1, with no clear D. Germline CDR1 reads SQVTM; CDR2 reads ANQGSEA. Trimming shortened V by 7 bases and J by 2 bases, and 14 bases separated the two germline ends. The CDR3 totals 13 residues. The CDR3 region is CSGSKRAQETQYF. The CDR3 region has the DNA TGCAGCGGGTCCAAGAGAGCTCAAGAGACCCAGTACTTC.

The rearrangement uses TRBV28 and TRBJ1-3; D unresolved. CDR3 size: 15 residues. The germline CDR1 and CDR2 sequences are MDHEN and SYDVKM. Trimming removed 5 bases at V and 0 bases at J, with 11 bases between. The CDR3 loop is CASSPPASSGNTIYF. DNA of the CDR3: TGTGCCAGCAGTCCCCCAGCGAGCTCTGGAAACACCATATATTTT.

The rearrangement uses TRBV9 and TRBJ1-2, with unresolved D. CDR1 SGDLS and CDR2 YYNGEE come from the germline V gene. V lost 3 bases and J 10 bases, leaving 13 bases between the germline ends. The CDR3 consists of 12 residues. The CDR3 reads CASSDGVSLYTF. The CDR3 DNA follows: TGTGCCAGCAGCGACGGTGTATCGCTCTACACCTTC.

The chain combines TRBV7-3 with TRBJ1-1; D is perhaps TRBD1 (5 bases). V was cut by 4 bases and J by 1 base, with 13 bases left in between. The V gene's germline CDR1 is SGHTA and CDR2 FQGTGA. This CDR3 comprises 15 residues. CDR3 DNA sequence: TGTGCCAGCAGCTCTTCGGGGCGGGGGAACACTGAAGCTTTCTTT. Translating gives CASSSSGRGNTEAFF.

This clone turned up a few times. J is TRBJ1-1 and V is TRBV5-8, with 7 bases lining up with TRBD1. Per the germline V gene, CDR1 is SGHTS and CDR2 is YDEGEE. This CDR3 region has 14 residues. Losses at the gene ends were 4 bases for V and 1 base for J; bases not matched to a gene: 4. The CDR3 nucleotides are TGTGCCAGCAGCCCCGGACAGGCGAACACTGAAGCTTTCTTT. This encodes CASSPGQANTEAFF.

The chain's CDR3 is CASSEGPPLSGNTIYF. In DNA form, the CDR3 reads TGTGCCAGCAGTGAAGGCCCCCCCCTTTCCGGAAACACCATATATTTT. The V call is TRBV2, the J call TRBJ1-3; D not certain. The CDR3 runs 16 residues. CDR1 is SNHLY, CDR2 FYNNEI, per germline. Trimming took 1 base from V and 4 from J, leaving 14 bases between them.

The chain joins TRBV11-1 to TRBJ2-7, with 10 bases that match TRBD2. This CDR3 is 14 amino acids long. Trimming took 4 bases from V and 5 from J; bases not matched to a gene: 5. CDR1 and CDR2 (germline): SGHAT, FQDESV (reference sequence). CDR3 sequence reads: CASSYLAGEDEQYF. The CDR3 nucleotides are TGTGCCAGCAGCTACCTAGCGGGAGAGGACGAGCAGTACTTC. The complete variable domain, with remaining parts taken from reference TRBV11-1 and TRBJ2-7, reads EAEVAQSPRYKITEKSQAVAFWCDPISGHATLYWYRQILGQGPELLVQFQDESVVDDSQLPKDRFSAERLKGVDSTLKIQPAELGDSAMYLCASSYLAGEDEQYFGPGTRLTVT.

The chain combines TRBV4-2 with TRBJ2-4; the match to TRBD2 covers 7 bases. Germline trimming cut 2 bases from V and 5 bases from J; bases unmatched to any gene: 6. The CDR3 has 15 residues. Germline V CDR1 and CDR2: LGHNA, YNFKEQ. CDR3 DNA sequence: TGTGCCAGCAGCCAAATAGCTGGGGGGGAAAACATTCAGTACTTC. Protein: CASSQIAGGENIQYF.

The rearrangement joins TRBV5-8 to TRBJ2-2; 11 bases align to TRBD2. The V segment lost 9 bases and the J segment 0 bases; nucleotides outside the gene matches: 7. This CDR3 has 16 amino acids. Per germline, CDR1 SGHTS and CDR2 YDEGEE. In DNA form, the CDR3 reads TGTGCCACCCCGGGACTAGCGGAAACGAACACCGGGGAGCTGTTTTTT. Its translation is CATPGLAETNTGELFF.

Regarding this clone: The junction departs from the called germline gene at one end, perhaps through a read error. Other DNA sequences in the same sample also yield this CDR3. This rearrangement joins TRBV30 to TRBJ1-1; tentatively, D is TRBD1 (6 bases). This CDR3 contains 12 residues. Germline V gives CDR1 GTSNPN, CDR2 SVGIG (reference sequence). The CDR3 DNA sequence: TGTGCCTGGAGTCGGGGGGACACTGAAGCCTTCTTT. As protein: CAWSRGDTEAFF.

The chain uses TRBV19 and TRBJ2-7, with 11 bases aligning to TRBD1. Germline lookup yields CDR1 LNHDA and CDR2 SQIVND (reference sequence). Losses at the gene ends were 5 bases for V and 5 bases for J; bases not matched to a gene: 11. There are 16 residues in the CDR3. The CDR3 spells CASSGFLSDRGHEQYF. As DNA, the CDR3 is TGTGCCAGTAGTGGTTTTTTATCGGACAGGGGGCACGAGCAGTACTTC.

The chain links TRBV9 to TRBJ1-5; D is ambiguous. The CDR3 contains 14 residues. Germline CDR1 is SGDLS and CDR2 is YYNGEE. Trimming shortened V by 0 bases and J by 0 bases, and 4 bases separated the two germline ends. This chain's CDR3 is CASSVDSSNQPQHF. CDR3 DNA: TGTGCCAGCAGCGTAGACAGTAGCAATCAGCCCCAGCATTTT. Together with reference TRBV9 and TRBJ1-5, the CDR3 gives the full variable domain: DSGVTQTPKHLITATGQRVTLRCSPRSGDLSVYWYQQSLDQGLQFLIQYYNGEERAKGNILERFSAQQFPDLHSELNLSSLELGDSALYFCASSVDSSNQPQHFGDGTRLSIL.

V is TRBV30 and J is TRBJ2-2, with D perhaps matching TRBD2 (6 bases). Germline-derived CDR1 and CDR2 are GTSNPN and SVGIG (reference sequence). CDR3 size: 17 residues. The ends were cut back, 3 bases at V and 7 bases at J, with 24 bases in the middle. The DNA of the CDR3 is TGTGCCTGGAGGACCCTATCTAGAATCGGGAGTCTCGGGGAGCTGTTTTTT. Protein: CAWRTLSRIGSLGELFF.

The rearrangement links TRBV5-1 to TRBJ1-1; D is possibly TRBD1 (6 bases). Germline values: CDR1 SGHRS, CDR2 YFSETQ. This CDR3 comprises 14 residues. V was shortened by 0 bases and J by 3 bases, with 9 bases between the two germline ends. The CDR3 bases are TGCGCCAGCAGCTTGGACAGGGTGTACACTGAAGCTTTCTTT. This translates into CASSLDRVYTEAFF. The entire variable domain, with the rest obtained from reference TRBV5-1 and TRBJ1-1, is as follows: KAGVTQTPRYLIKTRGQQVTLSCSPISGHRSVSWYQQTPGQGLQFLFEYFSETQRNKGNFPGRFSGRQFSNSRSEMNVSTLELGDSALYLCASSLDRVYTEAFFGQGTRLTVV.

This clone was counted between two and nine times. The rearrangement joins TRBV4-3 to TRBJ1-6; possibly TRBD1 for D (6 bases). V lost 0 bases and J 5 bases, leaving 14 bases between the germline ends. Per the germline V gene, CDR1 is LGHNA and CDR2 is YSLEER. The CDR3 is made up of 17 amino acids. The CDR3 protein is CASSQDVPGQNNSPLHF. The CDR3 DNA follows: TGCGCCAGCAGCCAAGATGTCCCCGGACAGAATAATTCACCCCTCCACTTT.

This clone has a single count. V usage is TRBV7-9 and J usage is TRBJ2-3; D is possibly TRBD1 (6 bases). The germline V gene has CDR1 SEHNR and CDR2 FQNEAQ (reference sequence). Trimming shortened V by 1 base and J by 1 base, and 6 bases separated the two germline ends. This CDR3 has 14 residues. The CDR3 spells CASSLDRGTDTQYF. The CDR3 region has the DNA TGTGCCAGCAGCTTAGACAGGGGCACAGATACGCAGTATTTT.